The 24 T cell receptor beta chains below all came from one sample that was sequenced in a study of blood T cell repertoires in COVID-19. Produced via immunoSEQ multiplex PCR; TCRdb's table is partial and in-frame only. The data contain 300,000 to 400,000 clones, roughly nine tenths of them singletons. The material sequenced was PBMCs or T cells enriched from blood (not recorded which). These receptors were taken from a man aged 55-75 years who had recovered from COVID-19.

The rearrangement joins TRBV5-1 to TRBJ1-3; 8 bases agree with TRBD1. This CDR3 comprises 17 residues. Germline loops: CDR1 SGHRS, CDR2 YFSETQ. The V segment lost 4 bases and the J segment 0 bases; nucleotides outside the gene matches: 9. For the CDR3, the DNA is TGCGCCAGCAGCCCAGGGGACAGGCGAAGCTCTGGAAACACCATATATTTT. This translates into CASSPGDRRSSGNTIYF.

The chain is built from TRBV15 and TRBJ1-2, with D unclear. From germline, CDR1 is LNHNV and CDR2 YYDKDF (reference sequence). This CDR3 region has 14 residues. Trimming removed 0 bases from V and 7 bases from J, with 12 bases in between. The CDR3 DNA reads as TGTGCCACCAGCAGAGATAAGAGAACGTCTGGCTACACCTTC. Translating it yields CATSRDKRTSGYTF.

The chain is built from TRBV5-1 and TRBJ2-7, with 7 bases aligning to TRBD1. Trimming at V came to 0 bases and at J to 0 bases, leaving 0 bases not matched to a gene. The CDR3 covers 14 residues. The germline CDR1 and CDR2 sequences are SGHRS and YFSETQ. CDR3 in amino acids: CASSLAGGSYEQYF. DNA of the CDR3: TGCGCCAGCAGCTTGGCAGGGGGCTCCTACGAGCAGTACTTC. Combining the CDR3 with reference TRBV5-1 and TRBJ2-7 gives the whole variable domain KAGVTQTPRYLIKTRGQQVTLSCSPISGHRSVSWYQQTPGQGLQFLFEYFSETQRNKGNFPGRFSGRQFSNSRSEMNVSTLELGDSALYLCASSLAGGSYEQYFGPGTRLTVT.

The rearrangement joins TRBV10-2 to TRBJ2-5, with TRBD2 matching 10 bases. Germline CDR1 and CDR2: WSHSY and SAAADI. J gave up 5 bases and V 5 bases, and 8 bases lay outside the gene matches. The CDR3 spans 15 residues. This CDR3 reads CASSLAGGGGETQYF. Here the CDR3 DNA reads TGCGCCAGCAGTTTAGCGGGAGGAGGAGGGGAGACCCAGTACTTC.

This sequence joins TRBV6-2 or TRBV6-3 and TRBJ2-1; TRBD1 matches 9 bases. CDR1 is MNHEY and CDR2 is SVGEGT in the germline V gene. This CDR3 is built from 17 residues. V dropped 6 bases and J dropped 2; count of bases not matched to a gene: 11. CDR3 nucleotides: TGTGCCAGCAGACCTCAACCGGGACAGGGTCCCTACAATGAGCAGTTCTTC. It specifies CASRPQPGQGPYNEQFF.

This clone appeared once. V usage is TRBV18 and J usage is TRBJ2-1; D is perhaps TRBD1 (6 bases). This CDR3 contains 17 residues. Germline CDR1 KGHSH, CDR2 LQKENI. Between the trimmed V and J ends, which lost 6 bases and 5 bases, there was a span of 23 bases. The CDR3 sequence: CASSRYGQGKGHNEQFF. As DNA, the CDR3 is TGTGCCAGCTCCCGATATGGGCAGGGGAAAGGGCACAATGAGCAGTTCTTC.

The CDR3 DNA sequence: TGTGCCAGCAGGCCTACAGGGTTCGACACCCAGTACTTC. It encodes CASRPTGFDTQYF. This sequence joins TRBV7-2 and TRBJ2-5; maybe TRBD1 (6 bases). The CDR3 spans 13 residues. Trimming removed 6 bases from V and 8 bases from J, with 16 bases in between. Per the germline V gene, CDR1 is SGHTA and CDR2 is FQGNSA.

The rearrangement links TRBV7-8 to TRBJ2-7, with a tentative D call TRBD1 (5 bases). This CDR3 spans 14 amino acids. V lost 5 bases and J 2 bases, leaving 13 bases between the germline ends. CDR1 is SGHVS, CDR2 FQNEAQ, per germline. CDR3 protein: CASSHVDSPYEQYF. The CDR3 bases are TGTGCCAGCAGCCACGTAGACAGCCCCTACGAGCAGTACTTC.

The V and J genes are TRBV5-6 and TRBJ2-7; 8 bases are shared with TRBD1. J was trimmed by 3 bases and V by 4 bases; bases with no gene match: 9. CDR1 and CDR2 from the germline V gene are SGHDT and YYEEEE. The CDR3 spans 15 residues. The chain's CDR3 is CASSASGTGLYEQYF. The DNA for the CDR3 is TGTGCCAGCAGCGCCTCCGGGACAGGCCTCTACGAGCAGTACTTC.

V gene TRBV19 combines with J gene TRBJ2-2, with unresolved D. The CDR3 spans 13 residues. In germline, CDR1 is LNHDA, CDR2 SQIVND (reference sequence). The V and J ends lost 2 bases and 15 bases respectively, with 16 bases between them. This chain's CDR3 is CASSIHGTSRMFF. The CDR3 nucleotides are TGTGCCAGTAGTATACACGGCACCTCCAGGATGTTTTTT.

J is TRBJ2-1 and V is TRBV18; D gene unclear. From germline, CDR1 is KGHSH and CDR2 LQKENI. This CDR3 comprises 13 residues. The V and J ends lost 6 bases and 7 bases respectively, with 13 bases between them. CDR3 loop: CASSVGLDNEQFF. CDR3 sequence (DNA): TGTGCCAGCTCCGTGGGTCTAGATAATGAGCAGTTCTTC. The whole variable domain, filled in from reference TRBV18 and TRBJ2-1, reads NAGVMQNPRHLVRRRGQEARLRCSPMKGHSHVYWYRQLPEEGLKFMVYLQKENIIDESGMPKERFSAEFPKEGPSILRIQQVVRGDSAAYFCASSVGLDNEQFFGPGTRLTVL.

The rearrangement uses TRBV19 and TRBJ1-1; D is possibly TRBD1 (5 bases). Germline assignment: CDR1 LNHDA and CDR2 SQIVND (reference sequence). The CDR3 extends over 15 amino acids. V lost 7 bases and J lost 0, with 15 bases in between. DNA of the CDR3: TGTGCCAGTACCCCCCGGCGGGGCCTGAACACTGAAGCTTTCTTT. This encodes CASTPRRGLNTEAFF.

The gene calls are TRBV19 and TRBJ2-3, with 9 bases matching TRBD1. The CDR3 contains 13 residues. Germline V gives CDR1 LNHDA, CDR2 SQIVND (reference sequence). The V gene end was trimmed by 7 bases and the J gene end by 8 bases; junction bases not matched to a gene: 7. The CDR3 loop reads CASMGQGKGTQYF. CDR3 in DNA: TGTGCCAGTATGGGACAGGGCAAAGGTACGCAGTATTTT.

The chain has TRBV6-5 and TRBJ2-1; TRBD1 agrees at 8 bases. The J segment lost 15 bases and the V segment lost 2 bases, leaving 12 bases of the junction unmatched. In germline, CDR1 is MNHEY, CDR2 SVGAGI. The CDR3 sequence is 14 residues long. CDR3 region: CASSYQQDRARAFF. The CDR3 bases are TGTGCCAGCAGTTACCAACAGGACAGGGCCAGGGCGTTCTTC.

The chain carries TRBV19 and TRBJ1-5, with a possible D match to TRBD1 (5 bases). The CDR3 sequence is 13 residues long. V was cut by 8 bases and J by 2 bases, with 10 bases left in between. CDR1 and CDR2 (germline): LNHDA, SQIVND (reference sequence). The CDR3 loop is CASGGTGNQPQHF. CDR3 sequence (DNA): TGTGCCAGTGGAGGGACGGGCAATCAGCCCCAGCATTTT.

The chain recombines TRBV7-3 with TRBJ2-1; D gene ambiguous. Looked up from germline, CDR1 is SGHTA and CDR2 is FQGTGA. CDR3 length equals 17 residues. Trimming shortened V by 0 bases and J by 9 bases, and 21 bases separated the two germline ends. In nucleotides, the CDR3 is TGTGCCAGCAGCTTAACACCGACGGATTTGGGCGCAGGTGAGCAGTTCTTC. It encodes CASSLTPTDLGAGEQFF.

CDR3 DNA sequence: TGTGCCAGCAGCGCGCAGGGTTACCCTGAGACCCAGTACTTC. It translates to CASSAQGYPETQYF. The rearrangement links TRBV9 to TRBJ2-5, with D perhaps TRBD1 (5 bases). Trimming stripped 3 bases from V and 5 bases from J, with 14 bases between. Germline values: CDR1 SGDLS, CDR2 YYNGEE. This CDR3 region has 14 residues. Filled out from reference TRBV9 and TRBJ2-5, the complete variable domain reads DSGVTQTPKHLITATGQRVTLRCSPRSGDLSVYWYQQSLDQGLQFLIQYYNGEERAKGNILERFSAQQFPDLHSELNLSSLELGDSALYFCASSAQGYPETQYFGPGTRLLVL.

In DNA form, the CDR3 reads TGCGCCAGCAGCGCAGACTGGCAGGGCATTCAGTACTTC. Translated, it gives CASSADWQGIQYF. The chain has TRBV10-2 and TRBJ2-4, with a possible D match to TRBD1 (5 bases). Trimming removed 6 bases from V and 9 bases from J, with 15 bases in between. This CDR3 comprises 13 residues. Germline V gene lookup returns CDR1 WSHSY and CDR2 SAAADI.

The V and J genes are TRBV6-1 and TRBJ2-3, with 9 bases aligning to TRBD2. CDR3 length equals 16 residues. Germline trimming cut 3 bases from V and 2 bases from J; bases unmatched to any gene: 6. CDR1 is MNHNS and CDR2 is SASEGT in the germline V gene. CDR3 sequence: CASSDVAGGLTDTQYF. DNA of the CDR3: TGTGCCAGCAGTGACGTGGCGGGGGGGCTCACAGATACGCAGTATTTT.

J is TRBJ1-6 and V is TRBV6-5, with 8 bases aligning to TRBD1. Unmatched junction bases numbered 7, after V lost 6 bases and J lost 9 bases. CDR3 size: 14 residues. Germline V CDR1 and CDR2: MNHEY, SVGAGI. The CDR3 nucleotides read TGTGCCAGCAGAAAGGACAGGGAAAGTTCACCCCTCCACTTT. Its protein product is CASRKDRESSPLHF.

The gene calls are TRBV6-1 and TRBJ1-6, with 8 bases fitting TRBD1. J gave up 7 bases and V 2 bases, and 7 bases lay outside the gene matches. Germline CDR1 is MNHNS and CDR2 is SASEGT. The CDR3 spans 16 residues. For the CDR3, the DNA is TGTGCCAGCAGTGAAAAGGGGGACAGGTGGAATTCACCCCTCCACTTT. It translates to CASSEKGDRWNSPLHF.

The chain recombines TRBV2 with TRBJ1-5, with unresolved D. The CDR3 covers 15 residues. V dropped 2 bases and J dropped 2 bases, with 10 bases sitting between them. In germline, CDR1 is SNHLY, CDR2 FYNNEI. CDR3 DNA: TGTGCCAGCAGTGAAAGGAGGGATGGCAATCAGCCCCAGCATTTT. Its translation: CASSERRDGNQPQHF. The full variable domain, completed using reference TRBV2 and TRBJ1-5, is EPEVTQTPSHQVTQMGQEVILRCVPISNHLYFYWYRQILGQKVEFLVSFYNNEISEKSEIFDDQFSVERPDGSNFTLKIRSTKLEDSAMYFCASSERRDGNQPQHFGDGTRLSIL.

This chain connects TRBV25-1 to TRBJ2-5; 11 nucleotides align to TRBD2. V was pared by 2 bases and J by 9 bases, with 11 bases of the junction left unmatched. Germline-derived CDR1 and CDR2 are MGHDK and SYGVNS. There are 16 residues in the CDR3. The CDR3 spells CASSEIGTSGQMAQYF. DNA for the CDR3: TGTGCCAGCAGTGAAATCGGGACTAGCGGCCAGATGGCCCAGTACTTC. Drawing the rest from reference TRBV25-1 and TRBJ2-5, the complete variable domain is EADIYQTPRYLVIGTGKKITLECSQTMGHDKMYWYQQDPGMELHLIHYSYGVNSTEKGDLSSESTVSRIRTEHFPLTLESARPSHTSQYLCASSEIGTSGQMAQYFGPGTRLLVL.

The chain recombines TRBV20-1 with TRBJ1-1; D unclear. Trimming cost V 3 bases and J 0 bases, with 5 bases left between them. The germline gives CDR1 DFQATT, CDR2 SNEGSKA (reference sequence). The CDR3 is made up of 12 amino acids. CDR3 amino acids: CSASPLNTEAFF. The CDR3 DNA sequence: TGCAGTGCTAGTCCCTTGAACACTGAAGCTTTCTTT.